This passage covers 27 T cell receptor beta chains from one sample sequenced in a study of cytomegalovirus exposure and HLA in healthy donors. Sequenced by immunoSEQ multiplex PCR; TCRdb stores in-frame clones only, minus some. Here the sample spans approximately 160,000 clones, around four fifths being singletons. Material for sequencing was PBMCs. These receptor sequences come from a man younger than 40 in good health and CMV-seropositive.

This chain's CDR3 is CSVEGDSSYTGELFF. Written as DNA, the CDR3 is TGCAGCGTTGAAGGGGACAGTTCTTACACCGGGGAGCTGTTTTTT. The rearrangement joins TRBV29-1 to TRBJ2-2; 7 bases agree with TRBD1. Unmatched junction bases numbered 5, after V lost 1 base and J lost 3 bases. Looked up from germline, CDR1 is SQVTM and CDR2 is ANQGSEA. This CDR3 has 15 residues.

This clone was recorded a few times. DNA of the CDR3: TGTGCCTGGAGGGTAGGACTAGCGGGGGGAGATACGCAGTATTTT. This translates into CAWRVGLAGGDTQYF. This sequence joins TRBV30 and TRBJ2-3; 14 bases agree with TRBD2. Germline CDR1 and CDR2: GTSNPN and SVGIG (reference sequence). The CDR3 runs to 15 residues. Trimming took 3 bases from V and 5 from J; bases not matched to a gene: 4.

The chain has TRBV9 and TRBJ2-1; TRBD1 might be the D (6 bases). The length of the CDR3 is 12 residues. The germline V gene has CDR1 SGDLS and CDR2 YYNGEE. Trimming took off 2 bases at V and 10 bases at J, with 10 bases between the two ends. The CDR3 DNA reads TGTGCCAGCAGCGTGGGCAGGGGAGAGCAGTTCTTC. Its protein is CASSVGRGEQFF. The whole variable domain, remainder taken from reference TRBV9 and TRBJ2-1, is DSGVTQTPKHLITATGQRVTLRCSPRSGDLSVYWYQQSLDQGLQFLIQYYNGEERAKGNILERFSAQQFPDLHSELNLSSLELGDSALYFCASSVGRGEQFFGPGTRLTVL.

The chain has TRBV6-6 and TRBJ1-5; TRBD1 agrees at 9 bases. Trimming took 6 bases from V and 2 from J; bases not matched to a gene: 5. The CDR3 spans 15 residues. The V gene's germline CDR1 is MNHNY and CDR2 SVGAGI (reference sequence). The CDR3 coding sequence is TGTGCCAGCAGAGGAACAGGGGGCCGCAATCAGCCCCAGCATTTT. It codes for CASRGTGGRNQPQHF.

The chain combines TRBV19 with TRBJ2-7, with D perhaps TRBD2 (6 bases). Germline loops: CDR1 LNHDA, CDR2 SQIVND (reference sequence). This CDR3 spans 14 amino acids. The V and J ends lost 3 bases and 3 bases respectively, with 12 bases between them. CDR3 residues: CASSIRRVGYEQYF. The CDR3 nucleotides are TGTGCCAGTAGTATCAGGAGGGTGGGCTACGAGCAGTACTTC. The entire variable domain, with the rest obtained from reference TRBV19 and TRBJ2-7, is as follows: DGGITQSPKYLFRKEGQNVTLSCEQNLNHDAMYWYRQDPGQGLRLIYYSQIVNDFQKGDIAEGYSVSREKKESFPLTVTSAQKNPTAFYLCASSIRRVGYEQYFGPGTRLTVT.

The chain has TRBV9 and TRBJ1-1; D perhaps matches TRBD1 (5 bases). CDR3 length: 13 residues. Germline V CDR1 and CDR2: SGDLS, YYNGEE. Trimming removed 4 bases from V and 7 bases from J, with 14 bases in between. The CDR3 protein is CASSPTDTHEAFF. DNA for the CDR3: TGTGCCAGCAGCCCCACGGACACTCATGAAGCTTTCTTT.

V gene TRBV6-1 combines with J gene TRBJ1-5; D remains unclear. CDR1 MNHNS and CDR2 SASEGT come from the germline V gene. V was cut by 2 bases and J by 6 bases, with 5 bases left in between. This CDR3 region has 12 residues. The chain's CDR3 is CASSESGQPQHF. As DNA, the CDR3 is TGTGCCAGCAGTGAAAGCGGTCAGCCCCAGCATTTT.

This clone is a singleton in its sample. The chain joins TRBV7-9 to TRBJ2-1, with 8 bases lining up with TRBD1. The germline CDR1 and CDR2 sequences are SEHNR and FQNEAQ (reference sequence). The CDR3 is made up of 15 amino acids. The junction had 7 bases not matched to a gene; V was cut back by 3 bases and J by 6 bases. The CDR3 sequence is CASSFRTGMGNEQFF. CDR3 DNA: TGTGCCAGCAGCTTCCGGACAGGGATGGGCAATGAGCAGTTCTTC.

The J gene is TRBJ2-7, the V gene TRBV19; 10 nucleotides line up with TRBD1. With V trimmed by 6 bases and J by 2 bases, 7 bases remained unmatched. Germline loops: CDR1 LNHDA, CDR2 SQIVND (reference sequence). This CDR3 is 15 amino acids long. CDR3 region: CASSLTGGPTYEQYF. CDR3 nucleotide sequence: TGTGCCAGTAGCTTGACAGGGGGCCCGACCTACGAGCAGTACTTC. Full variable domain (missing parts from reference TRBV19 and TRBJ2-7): DGGITQSPKYLFRKEGQNVTLSCEQNLNHDAMYWYRQDPGQGLRLIYYSQIVNDFQKGDIAEGYSVSREKKESFPLTVTSAQKNPTAFYLCASSLTGGPTYEQYFGPGTRLTVT.

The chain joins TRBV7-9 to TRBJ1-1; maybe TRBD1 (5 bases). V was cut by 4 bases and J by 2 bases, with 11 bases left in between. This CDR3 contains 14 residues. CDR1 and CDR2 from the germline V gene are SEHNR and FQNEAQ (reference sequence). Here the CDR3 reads CASSSQGGNTEAFF. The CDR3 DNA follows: TGTGCCAGCAGCTCCCAGGGCGGAAACACTGAAGCTTTCTTT. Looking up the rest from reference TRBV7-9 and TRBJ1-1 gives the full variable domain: DTGVSQNPRHKITKRGQNVTFRCDPISEHNRLYWYRQTLGQGPEFLTYFQNEAQLEKSRLLSDRFSAERPKGSFSTLEIQRTEQGDSAMYLCASSSQGGNTEAFFGQGTRLTVV.

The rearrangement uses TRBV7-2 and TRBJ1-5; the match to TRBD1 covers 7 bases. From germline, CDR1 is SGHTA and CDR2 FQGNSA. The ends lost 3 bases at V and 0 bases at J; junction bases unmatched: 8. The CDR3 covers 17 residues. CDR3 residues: CASSFPDRENSNQPQHF. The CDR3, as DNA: TGTGCCAGCAGCTTTCCCGACAGGGAGAATAGCAATCAGCCCCAGCATTTT.

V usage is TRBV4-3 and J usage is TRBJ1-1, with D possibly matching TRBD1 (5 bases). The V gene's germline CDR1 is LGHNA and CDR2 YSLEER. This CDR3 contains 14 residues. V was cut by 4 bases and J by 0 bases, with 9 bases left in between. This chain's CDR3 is CASSLGLLNTEAFF. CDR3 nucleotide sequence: TGCGCCAGCAGCCTGGGGCTTTTGAACACTGAAGCTTTCTTT.

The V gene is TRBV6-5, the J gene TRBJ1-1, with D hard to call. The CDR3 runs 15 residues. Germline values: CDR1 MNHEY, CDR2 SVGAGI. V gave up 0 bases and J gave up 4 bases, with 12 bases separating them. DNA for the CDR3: TGTGCCAGCAGTTACTCTTTTGCCCCGAGCACTGAAGCTTTCTTT. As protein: CASSYSFAPSTEAFF.

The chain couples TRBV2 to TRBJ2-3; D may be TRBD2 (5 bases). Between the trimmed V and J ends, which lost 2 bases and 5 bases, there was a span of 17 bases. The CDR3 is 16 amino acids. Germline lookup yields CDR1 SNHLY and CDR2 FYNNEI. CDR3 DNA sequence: TGTGCCAGCAGTGAATTGCTAGCAAAATCGCTAGATACGCAGTATTTT. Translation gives CASSELLAKSLDTQYF.

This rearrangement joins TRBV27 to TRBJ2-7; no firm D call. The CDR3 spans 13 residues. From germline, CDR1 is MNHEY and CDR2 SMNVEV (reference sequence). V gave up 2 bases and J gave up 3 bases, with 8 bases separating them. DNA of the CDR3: TGTGCCAGCAGTTTAAAATCCCGCTACGAGCAGTACTTC. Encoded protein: CASSLKSRYEQYF.

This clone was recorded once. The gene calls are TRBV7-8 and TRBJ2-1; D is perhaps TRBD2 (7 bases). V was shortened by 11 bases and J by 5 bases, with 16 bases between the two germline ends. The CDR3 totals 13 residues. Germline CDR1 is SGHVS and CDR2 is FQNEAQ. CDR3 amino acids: CALGEGTHNEQFF. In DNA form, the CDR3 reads TGTGCCCTTGGGGAGGGGACACACAATGAGCAGTTCTTC.

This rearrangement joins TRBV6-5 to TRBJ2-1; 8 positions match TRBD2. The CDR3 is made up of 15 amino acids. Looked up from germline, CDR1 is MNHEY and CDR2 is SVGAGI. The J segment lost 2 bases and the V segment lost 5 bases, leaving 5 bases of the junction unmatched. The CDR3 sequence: CASSAGRVPYNEQFF. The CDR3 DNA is TGTGCCAGCAGTGCCGGGAGGGTGCCCTACAATGAGCAGTTCTTC.

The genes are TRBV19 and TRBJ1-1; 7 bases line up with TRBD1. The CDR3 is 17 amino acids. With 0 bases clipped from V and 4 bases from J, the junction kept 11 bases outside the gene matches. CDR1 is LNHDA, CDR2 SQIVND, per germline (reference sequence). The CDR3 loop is CASSIDRADRVGTEAFF. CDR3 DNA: TGTGCCAGTAGTATAGATCGCGCCGACAGGGTCGGCACTGAAGCTTTCTTT.

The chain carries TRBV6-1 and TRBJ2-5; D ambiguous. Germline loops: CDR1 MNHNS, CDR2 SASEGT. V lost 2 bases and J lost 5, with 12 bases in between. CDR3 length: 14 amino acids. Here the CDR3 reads CASSESLRLETQYF. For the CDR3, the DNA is TGTGCCAGCAGTGAATCACTGAGGCTGGAGACCCAGTACTTC.

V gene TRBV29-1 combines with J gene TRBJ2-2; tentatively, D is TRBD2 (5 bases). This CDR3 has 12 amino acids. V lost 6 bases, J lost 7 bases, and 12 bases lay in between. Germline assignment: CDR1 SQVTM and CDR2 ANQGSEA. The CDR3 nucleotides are TGCAGCGTCGCTTGGGAGAACGGGGAGCTGTTTTTT. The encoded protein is CSVAWENGELFF.

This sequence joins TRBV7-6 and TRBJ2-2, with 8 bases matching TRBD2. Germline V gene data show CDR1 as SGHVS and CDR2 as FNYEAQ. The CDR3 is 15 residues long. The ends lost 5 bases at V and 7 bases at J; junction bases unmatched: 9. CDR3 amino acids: CASSVTGGPIGELFF. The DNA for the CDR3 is TGTGCCAGCAGCGTTACGGGGGGGCCTATCGGGGAGCTGTTTTTT.

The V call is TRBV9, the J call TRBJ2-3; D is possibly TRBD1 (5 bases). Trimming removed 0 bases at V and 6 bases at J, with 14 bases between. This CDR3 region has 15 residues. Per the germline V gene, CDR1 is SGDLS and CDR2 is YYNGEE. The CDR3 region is CASSVVTGDWDTQYF. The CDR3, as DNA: TGTGCCAGCAGCGTAGTAACAGGAGACTGGGATACGCAGTATTTT. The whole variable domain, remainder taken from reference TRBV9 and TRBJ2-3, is DSGVTQTPKHLITATGQRVTLRCSPRSGDLSVYWYQQSLDQGLQFLIQYYNGEERAKGNILERFSAQQFPDLHSELNLSSLELGDSALYFCASSVVTGDWDTQYFGPGTRLTVL.

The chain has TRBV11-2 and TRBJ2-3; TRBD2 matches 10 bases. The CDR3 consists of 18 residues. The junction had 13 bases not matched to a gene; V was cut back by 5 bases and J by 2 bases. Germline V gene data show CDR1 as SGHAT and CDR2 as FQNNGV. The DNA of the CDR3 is TGTGCCAGCAGCCCGGGAGGAGCGGGGGGGCGTCACACAGATACGCAGTATTTT. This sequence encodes CASSPGGAGGRHTDTQYF.

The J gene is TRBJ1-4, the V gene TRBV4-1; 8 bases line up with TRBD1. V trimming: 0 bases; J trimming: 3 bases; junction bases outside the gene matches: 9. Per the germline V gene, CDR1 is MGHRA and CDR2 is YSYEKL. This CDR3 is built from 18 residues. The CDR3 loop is CASSQEGAGGGPNEKLFF. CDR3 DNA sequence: TGCGCCAGCAGCCAAGAGGGGGCAGGGGGCGGCCCTAATGAAAAACTGTTTTTT.

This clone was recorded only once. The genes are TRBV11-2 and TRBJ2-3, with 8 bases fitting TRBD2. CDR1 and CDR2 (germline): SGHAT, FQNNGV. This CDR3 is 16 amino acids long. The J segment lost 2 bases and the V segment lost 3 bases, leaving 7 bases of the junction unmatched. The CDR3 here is CASSFRGGPVTDTQYF. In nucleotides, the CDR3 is TGTGCCAGCAGCTTCCGGGGGGGCCCAGTCACAGATACGCAGTATTTT.

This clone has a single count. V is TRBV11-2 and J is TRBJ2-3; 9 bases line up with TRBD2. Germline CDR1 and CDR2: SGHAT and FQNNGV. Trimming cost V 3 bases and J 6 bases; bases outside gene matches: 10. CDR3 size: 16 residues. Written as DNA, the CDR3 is TGTGCCAGCAGCTTTTATAGCGGGGGACCGAGGGATACGCAGTATTTT. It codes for CASSFYSGGPRDTQYF.

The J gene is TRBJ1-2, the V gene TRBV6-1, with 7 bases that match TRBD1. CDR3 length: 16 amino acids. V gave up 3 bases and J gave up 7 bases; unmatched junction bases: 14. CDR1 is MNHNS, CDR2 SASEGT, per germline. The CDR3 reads CASSDVRDSLWRGYTF. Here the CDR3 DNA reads TGTGCCAGCAGTGACGTGAGGGACAGTCTCTGGCGTGGCTACACCTTC.